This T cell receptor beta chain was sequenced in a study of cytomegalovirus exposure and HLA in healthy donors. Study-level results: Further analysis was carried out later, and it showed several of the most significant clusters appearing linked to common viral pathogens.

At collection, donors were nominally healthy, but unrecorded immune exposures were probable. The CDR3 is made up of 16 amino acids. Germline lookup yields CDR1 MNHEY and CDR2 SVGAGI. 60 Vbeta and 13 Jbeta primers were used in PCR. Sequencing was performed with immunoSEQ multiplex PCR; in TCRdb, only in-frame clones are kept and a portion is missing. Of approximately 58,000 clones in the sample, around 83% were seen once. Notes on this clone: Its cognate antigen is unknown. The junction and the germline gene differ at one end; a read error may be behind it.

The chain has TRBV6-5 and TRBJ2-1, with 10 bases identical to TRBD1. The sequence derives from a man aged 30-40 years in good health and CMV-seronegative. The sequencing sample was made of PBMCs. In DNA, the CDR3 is TGTGCCAGCAGTCACTCCGGGACAGGGGCCTACAATGAGCAGTTCTTC. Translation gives CASSHSGTGAYNEQFF.